This TCR beta chain was sequenced during a study of radiotherapy plus CTLA-4 blockade in lung cancer. Findings and caveats of the study: Best predicting response, reportedly, were early blood T cell clone dynamics, with interferon-beta.

As concerns this clone: Its specificity is unknown.

Clones were read by immunoSEQ multiplex PCR, and TCRdb kept only the in-frame ones, dropping some. Counted here are 40,000 to 45,000 clones, around 77% occurring once; the ten biggest clones make up approximately 2.6%. The TCR comes from a human donor with non-small cell lung cancer whose response to radiotherapy plus ipilimumab could not be evaluated. The source material was peripheral blood, sampled from a patient treated with radiotherapy plus ipilimumab.

CDR3 in DNA: TGCAGCGTTACTAGCGGGGGGGCTGGTGAGCAGTTCTTC. Its translation is CSVTSGGAGEQFF. The chain recombines TRBV29-1 with TRBJ2-1; 13 positions agree with TRBD2. CDR1 is SQVTM, CDR2 ANQGSEA, per germline. The CDR3 totals 13 residues. V was pared by 5 bases and J by 9 bases, with 4 bases of the junction left unmatched.